A single sample gave rise to the 21 T cell receptor beta chains below, sequenced in a study of T cell responses to AZD1222 COVID-19 vaccine. Some clones are missing from TCRdb's copy, which holds only in-frame ones; the method was immunoSEQ multiplex PCR. This sample carries roughly 70,000 clones, roughly 87% of them seen once, and the ten largest clones take 17%. Sequences were derived from peripheral blood, sampled on day 0 of AZD1222 vaccination. The receptors shown here come from an adult in good health.

The chain has TRBV5-1 and TRBJ1-6; tentatively, D is TRBD1 (5 bases). Germline assignment: CDR1 SGHRS and CDR2 YFSETQ. This CDR3 spans 15 amino acids. Deletions cut 0 bases from V and 6 bases from J, with 10 bases between. The CDR3 sequence: CASSLAGGSNSPLHF. CDR3 coding DNA: TGCGCCAGCAGCTTGGCCGGGGGGTCTAATTCACCCCTCCACTTT.

This chain connects TRBV3-1 (or the pseudogene TRBV3-2) to TRBJ2-3, with D possibly being TRBD2 (5 bases). The CDR3 is 15 amino acids. The V gene lost 0 bases and the J gene lost 1 base, with 8 bases spanning the gap. Germline-derived CDR1 and CDR2 are LGHDT and YNNKEL (reference sequence). This chain's CDR3 is CASSQESGRTDTQYF. The CDR3 nucleotides are TGTGCCAGCAGCCAAGAGAGCGGCCGCACAGATACGCAGTATTTT.

The chain couples TRBV5-4 to TRBJ2-2, with unresolved D. CDR1 and CDR2 from the germline V gene are SGHNT and YYREEE (reference sequence). The ends were cut back, 0 bases at V and 8 bases at J, with 5 bases in the middle. CDR3 length: 12 residues. The CDR3 DNA follows: TGTGCCAGCAGCTTGGATTCTGGGGAGCTGTTTTTT. This sequence encodes CASSLDSGELFF.

This clone has just one count. The CDR3 loop reads CASTPGQGSGYTF. CDR3 nucleotide sequence: TGTGCCAGCACCCCGGGACAGGGTAGCGGCTACACCTTC. This chain uses TRBV6-5 with TRBJ1-2; TRBD1 agrees at 9 bases. The germline CDR1 and CDR2 sequences are MNHEY and SVGAGI. V gave up 7 bases and J gave up 8 bases; unmatched junction bases: 8. CDR3 length: 13 residues.

V and J are TRBV25-1 and TRBJ1-1; perhaps TRBD1 as D (5 bases). V dropped 7 bases and J dropped 0 bases, with 12 bases sitting between them. The CDR3 has 14 residues. Per germline, CDR1 MGHDK and CDR2 SYGVNS. The DNA for the CDR3 is TGTGCCAGCAAAGAGACAGCCTTGAACACTGAAGCTTTCTTT. This translates into CASKETALNTEAFF.

The gene calls are TRBV19 and TRBJ1-2; no definite D call. Germline V gene sequence: CDR1 LNHDA, CDR2 SQIVND (reference sequence). V was trimmed by 6 bases and J by 5 bases, leaving 13 bases between them. This CDR3 is 13 amino acids long. The CDR3 bases are TGTGCCAGTAGCAGTCATAACAATTATGGCTACACCTTC. Translated, it gives CASSSHNNYGYTF.

This clone has only one observation. The chain recombines TRBV15 with TRBJ2-1; the match to TRBD1 covers 7 bases. Germline loops: CDR1 LNHNV, CDR2 YYDKDF (reference sequence). The CDR3 has 17 residues. V lost 1 base to trimming and J lost 3 bases; unmatched junction nucleotides: 9. The CDR3: CATSRVRRDSYYNEQFF. The CDR3 DNA is TGTGCCACCAGCAGAGTCCGTCGGGACAGCTACTACAATGAGCAGTTCTTC.

The rearrangement joins TRBV6-5 to TRBJ1-1; D not certain. Trimming stripped 2 bases from V and 7 bases from J, with 14 bases between. There are 14 residues in the CDR3. CDR1 and CDR2 from the germline V gene are MNHEY and SVGAGI. CDR3 in DNA: TGTGCCAGCAGTTACCCGACGGGTGGAGGTGAAGCTTTCTTT. This gives the protein CASSYPTGGGEAFF.

The chain links TRBV7-2 to TRBJ2-1; 12 bases are a match to TRBD2. The CDR3 consists of 15 residues. Germline V gene lookup returns CDR1 SGHTA and CDR2 FQGNSA. Unmatched junction bases numbered 3, after V lost 3 bases and J lost 6 bases. The CDR3 loop is CASSLTGLAGNEQFF. CDR3 in DNA: TGTGCCAGCAGCTTGACGGGACTAGCGGGCAATGAGCAGTTCTTC. The full variable domain, in which reference TRBV7-2 and TRBJ2-1 provide the parts outside the CDR3, is GAGVSQSPSNKVTEKGKDVELRCDPISGHTALYWYRQSLGQGLEFLIYFQGNSAPDKSGLPSDRFSAERTGGSVSTLTIQRTQQEDSAVYLCASSLTGLAGNEQFFGPGTRLTVL.

This clone has just one count. This rearrangement joins TRBV11-2 to TRBJ1-2; the D is unclear. Per the germline V gene, CDR1 is SGHAT and CDR2 is FQNNGV. V dropped 3 bases and J dropped 8 bases, with 10 bases sitting between them. This CDR3 contains 12 residues. As DNA, the CDR3 is TGTGCCAGCAGCTTGTCCCGGTCGGGCTACACCTTC. It is translated as CASSLSRSGYTF.

This chain links TRBV6-1 with TRBJ1-2, with D possibly TRBD1 on 5 matching bases. This CDR3 has 14 amino acids. CDR1 is MNHNS and CDR2 is SASEGT in the germline V gene. V was trimmed by 3 bases and J by 1 base, leaving 9 bases between them. The CDR3 region has the DNA TGTGCCAGCAGTGAGGGGGGACTTAACTATGGCTACACCTTC. Residues: CASSEGGLNYGYTF.

The chain is built from TRBV19 and TRBJ2-6; D gene ambiguous. Looked up from germline, CDR1 is LNHDA and CDR2 is SQIVND (reference sequence). Trimming shortened V by 3 bases and J by 2 bases, and 5 bases separated the two germline ends. The CDR3 has 14 residues. For the CDR3, the DNA is TGTGCCAGTAGTATTGTAACTGGGGCCAACGTCCTGACTTTC. This translates into CASSIVTGANVLTF.

The chain has TRBV6-5 and TRBJ1-1, with TRBD1 identical over 7 bases. Germline CDR1 MNHEY, CDR2 SVGAGI. This CDR3 contains 12 residues. V lost 7 bases, J lost 10 bases, and 9 bases stayed unmatched. CDR3: CASTSNDRAAFF. The DNA for the CDR3 is TGTGCCAGCACCAGCAACGACAGGGCAGCTTTCTTT.

This clone was detected once. The chain couples TRBV11-3 to TRBJ2-3, with 7 nucleotides matching TRBD1. Germline V gene sequence: CDR1 SGHNT, CDR2 YENEEA. J gave up 4 bases and V 3 bases, and 4 bases lay outside the gene matches. The CDR3 contains 14 residues. CDR3 sequence reads: CASSFLTGSDTQYF. CDR3 nucleotides: TGTGCCAGCAGCTTTTTGACAGGGTCAGATACGCAGTATTTT.

This clone is medium-sized in the sample. The chain carries TRBV5-1 and TRBJ2-3, with 8 bases identical to TRBD2. This CDR3 has 16 residues. Germline CDR1 and CDR2: SGHRS and YFSETQ. The V and J ends lost 1 base and 5 bases, in that order; junction bases with no gene match: 9. This CDR3 reads CASSLSAGGVVDTQYF. In nucleotides, the CDR3 is TGCGCCAGCAGCTTGTCTGCGGGAGGTGTTGTAGATACGCAGTATTTT.

The gene calls are TRBV7-8 and TRBJ2-1, with 15 bases that match TRBD2. CDR1 and CDR2 from the germline V gene are SGHVS and FQNEAQ. The J segment lost 4 bases and the V segment lost 5 bases, leaving 9 bases of the junction unmatched. This CDR3 is 18 amino acids long. The CDR3 spells CASSPTQGLAGGYNEQFF. The CDR3 DNA is TGTGCCAGCAGCCCCACCCAAGGACTAGCGGGGGGGTACAATGAGCAGTTCTTC.

This chain connects TRBV7-9 to TRBJ2-1; 8 bases match TRBD2. The CDR3 spans 15 residues. The germline CDR1 and CDR2 sequences are SEHNR and FQNEAQ (reference sequence). The junction had 11 bases not matched to a gene; V was cut back by 5 bases and J by 8 bases. Here the CDR3 reads CASSPFGGGYDEQFF. The DNA for the CDR3 is TGTGCCAGCAGCCCATTCGGGGGGGGCTATGATGAGCAGTTCTTC.

This sequence joins TRBV6-5 and TRBJ2-2; D call uncertain. V was cut by 7 bases and J by 1 base, with 10 bases left in between. Germline V gives CDR1 MNHEY, CDR2 SVGAGI. The CDR3 length is 14 residues. DNA of the CDR3: TGTGCCAGCACCCCTTTACAGAACACCGGGGAGCTGTTTTTT. Translated: CASTPLQNTGELFF.

The rearrangement links TRBV11-3 to TRBJ2-2; D may be TRBD1 (6 bases). With 5 bases removed from V and 1 base from J, the gap between germline ends came to 8 bases. This CDR3 has 14 amino acids. Germline CDR1 and CDR2: SGHNT and YENEEA. The CDR3 coding sequence is TGTGCCAGCAGCCCGGGACAGAACACCGGGGAGCTGTTTTTT. This translates into CASSPGQNTGELFF.

This chain joins TRBV24-1 and TRBJ2-2; D unresolved. V lost 7 bases and J 7 bases, leaving 9 bases between the germline ends. The germline gives CDR1 KGHDR, CDR2 SFDVKD. The CDR3 has 12 amino acids. CDR3 sequence (DNA): TGTGCCACCAGGACTGATGGCGGGGAGCTGTTTTTT. As protein: CATRTDGGELFF.

About this clone: Different DNA sequences within this sample yield the same CDR3. The chain employs TRBV7-2 and TRBJ2-1; D unresolved. Trimming took 3 bases from V and 7 from J, leaving 7 bases between them. The V gene's germline CDR1 is SGHTA and CDR2 FQGNSA. This CDR3 has 12 amino acids. CDR3 sequence: CASSFGRNEQFF. CDR3 nucleotides: TGTGCCAGCAGCTTTGGACGGAATGAGCAGTTCTTC.